A single sample is the source of the 28 T cell receptor beta chains below, sequenced in a study of blood T cell repertoires in COVID-19. Libraries were prepared by immunoSEQ multiplex PCR; TCRdb keeps only in-frame clonotypes and omits some of them. Found here are tens of thousands of clones, more than 85% of them singletons; the top ten hold approximately 14%. Sequencing input: peripheral blood. The receptors shown here come from a human donor with active COVID-19. The donor label of this sample is uncertain.

J is TRBJ2-6 and V is TRBV28, with 8 bases that match TRBD1. CDR1 is MDHEN, CDR2 SYDVKM, per germline. The CDR3 length is 18 residues. V shed 4 bases and J 2 bases; nucleotides not matched to a gene: 10. The CDR3: CASSSPRTGRAGANVLTF. CDR3 DNA: TGTGCCAGCAGTTCCCCCAGGACAGGGAGAGCTGGGGCCAACGTCCTGACTTTC.

The chain is built from TRBV6-2 or TRBV6-3 and TRBJ2-2; possible D gene TRBD1, 6 bases. The CDR3 spans 17 residues. Trimming stripped 2 bases from V and 1 base from J, with 14 bases between. Germline CDR1 is MNHEY and CDR2 is SVGEGT. The CDR3 region has the DNA TGTGCCAGCAGTTACGGCTACTGGGGGCGGAACACCGGGGAGCTGTTTTTT. Protein sequence: CASSYGYWGRNTGELFF.

The chain employs TRBV15 and TRBJ1-5; possibly TRBD1 for D (6 bases). The CDR3 consists of 15 residues. Germline assignment: CDR1 LNHNV and CDR2 YYDKDF (reference sequence). With 10 bases removed from V and 1 base from J, the gap between germline ends came to 17 bases. This CDR3 reads CAIAPGHASNQPQHF. DNA for the CDR3: TGTGCCATAGCTCCGGGACACGCGAGCAATCAGCCCCAGCATTTT.

The J gene is TRBJ2-7, the V gene TRBV7-2; 10 bases line up with TRBD2. Per the germline V gene, CDR1 is SGHTA and CDR2 is FQGNSA. This CDR3 region has 16 residues. With V trimmed by 1 base and J by 4 bases, 7 bases remained unmatched. CDR3 in DNA: TGTGCCAGCAGCTTAGGTTCCCTAGCGGGAGTATACGAGCAGTACTTC. Amino acid sequence: CASSLGSLAGVYEQYF.

V usage is TRBV5-1 and J usage is TRBJ1-1, with no clear D. Trimming stripped 4 bases from V and 1 base from J, with 8 bases between. Germline CDR1 SGHRS, CDR2 YFSETQ. The CDR3 length is 13 residues. CDR3 amino acids: CASSESTNTEAFF. Written as DNA, the CDR3 is TGCGCCAGCAGCGAGAGTACGAACACTGAAGCTTTCTTT.

The chain carries TRBV9 and TRBJ2-3; 11 nucleotides align to TRBD1. Germline V gene lookup returns CDR1 SGDLS and CDR2 YYNGEE. This CDR3 contains 16 residues. V shed 2 bases, J shed 3 bases, and the junction held 5 bases outside the gene matches. DNA for the CDR3: TGTGCCAGCAGCGTGAGGGACAGGGGGGTTACAGATACGCAGTATTTT. Translation gives CASSVRDRGVTDTQYF.

The chain combines TRBV9 with TRBJ2-2; tentative D call: TRBD2 (6 bases). The V and J ends lost 0 bases and 7 bases respectively, with 13 bases between them. This CDR3 is 15 amino acids long. Per the germline V gene, CDR1 is SGDLS and CDR2 is YYNGEE. In DNA, the CDR3 is TGTGCCAGCAGCGTAGGTGGTAGCGGAAACGGGGAGCTGTTTTTT. Its translation: CASSVGGSGNGELFF.

This chain joins TRBV19 and TRBJ2-3; D is possibly TRBD2 (5 bases). Germline V lookup: CDR1 LNHDA, CDR2 SQIVND (reference sequence). The CDR3 has 14 residues. V was clipped by 3 bases and J by 4 bases, with 11 bases between them. The CDR3 DNA is TGTGCCAGTAGTATGAGAGGGATTGCAGATACGCAGTATTTT. It is translated as CASSMRGIADTQYF.

V usage is TRBV4-3 and J usage is TRBJ2-3; D perhaps matches TRBD1 (7 bases). V was shortened by 0 bases and J by 4 bases, with 14 bases between the two germline ends. The length of the CDR3 is 16 residues. Germline V gene data show CDR1 as LGHNA and CDR2 as YSLEER. CDR3 residues: CASSQDRGVSADTQYF. For the CDR3, the DNA is TGCGCCAGCAGCCAAGACAGGGGGGTTAGCGCAGATACGCAGTATTTT.

The chain uses TRBV6-6 and TRBJ2-6; D is unclear. Germline V gene sequence: CDR1 MNHNY, CDR2 SVGAGI (reference sequence). The CDR3 sequence is 21 residues long. V lost 6 bases and J 1 base, leaving 28 bases between the germline ends. CDR3 sequence: CASSLTSVKERVKSGANVLTF. CDR3 bases: TGTGCCAGCAGCCTCACCTCAGTCAAAGAACGTGTTAAGTCTGGGGCCAACGTCCTGACTTTC.

The chain has TRBV7-2 and TRBJ1-2; tentative D call: TRBD1 (5 bases). The germline V and J ends were trimmed by 3 bases and 4 bases, with 15 bases remaining between them. This CDR3 spans 15 amino acids. Per germline, CDR1 SGHTA and CDR2 FQGNSA. The DNA for the CDR3 is TGTGCCAGCAGCTTCGGGACTAAGATGGGCTATGGCTACACCTTC. Translated, it gives CASSFGTKMGYGYTF. The variable domain in full, completed from reference TRBV7-2 and TRBJ1-2, reads GAGVSQSPSNKVTEKGKDVELRCDPISGHTALYWYRQSLGQGLEFLIYFQGNSAPDKSGLPSDRFSAERTGGSVSTLTIQRTQQEDSAVYLCASSFGTKMGYGYTFGSGTRLTVV.

The CDR3 nucleotides are TGCGCCAGCAGCCTGGGGTCGGGAACGATCAGGGAAAAACTGTTTTTT. It yields the protein CASSLGSGTIREKLFF. The rearrangement joins TRBV5-1 to TRBJ1-4; D is unclear. The CDR3 is 16 residues long. Germline CDR1 is SGHRS and CDR2 is YFSETQ. The V end was cut by 4 bases, the J end by 8 bases, with 21 bases between.

The chain recombines TRBV28 with TRBJ1-3, with TRBD1 as a possible D gene (5 bases). The CDR3 loop spans 16 amino acids. Germline V gene sequence: CDR1 MDHEN, CDR2 SYDVKM. V was cut by 4 bases and J by 0 bases, with 13 bases left in between. The chain's CDR3 is CASSSRQLNSGNTIYF. The DNA of the CDR3 is TGTGCCAGCAGTTCAAGACAGCTCAACTCTGGAAACACCATATATTTT.

This rearrangement joins TRBV9 to TRBJ2-2; TRBD2 is a possible D gene (6 bases). The CDR3 consists of 17 residues. The V gene's germline CDR1 is SGDLS and CDR2 YYNGEE. Trimming pared 4 bases from V and 6 bases from J, leaving 22 bases between. The CDR3 DNA follows: TGTGCCAGCAGCCCCGGGCCGGGACTCGCAAACGCCGGGGAGCTGTTTTTT. It yields the protein CASSPGPGLANAGELFF.

The J gene is TRBJ1-2, the V gene TRBV7-2, with 9 bases that match TRBD1. Per germline, CDR1 SGHTA and CDR2 FQGNSA. The junction had 3 bases not matched to a gene; V was cut back by 3 bases and J by 4 bases. This CDR3 has 14 residues. The CDR3 reads CASSFNRGRYGYTF. In DNA form, the CDR3 reads TGTGCCAGCAGCTTCAACAGGGGGCGCTATGGCTACACCTTC. The entire variable domain, with the rest obtained from reference TRBV7-2 and TRBJ1-2, is as follows: GAGVSQSPSNKVTEKGKDVELRCDPISGHTALYWYRQSLGQGLEFLIYFQGNSAPDKSGLPSDRFSAERTGGSVSTLTIQRTQQEDSAVYLCASSFNRGRYGYTFGSGTRLTVV.

This chain joins TRBV5-1 and TRBJ1-1, with D perhaps matching TRBD1 (5 bases). V lost 4 bases and J lost 2, with 15 bases in between. Looked up from germline, CDR1 is SGHRS and CDR2 is YFSETQ. The CDR3 is 15 residues long. CDR3 protein: CASSPRPDRNTEAFF. In nucleotides, the CDR3 is TGCGCCAGCAGCCCGCGGCCCGACAGAAACACTGAAGCTTTCTTT.

This chain links TRBV28 with TRBJ1-4; 9 nucleotides line up with TRBD1. The CDR3 totals 16 residues. Germline CDR1 MDHEN, CDR2 SYDVKM. J lost 4 bases, V lost 4 bases, and 7 bases had no gene match. CDR3 sequence: CASSSTKTGGNEKLFF. The CDR3, as DNA: TGTGCCAGCAGTTCCACGAAGACAGGGGGTAATGAAAAACTGTTTTTT.

The V call is TRBV6-4, the J call TRBJ2-1; 10 bases agree with TRBD2. CDR1 and CDR2 from the germline V gene are MRHNA and SNTAGT. There are 15 residues in the CDR3. The junction had 1 base not matched to a gene; V was cut back by 5 bases and J by 0 bases. Here the CDR3 reads CASSKREGSYNEQFF. The CDR3 DNA reads TGTGCCAGCAGTAAGCGGGAGGGCTCCTACAATGAGCAGTTCTTC.

This clone was counted a single time. The chain is built from TRBV4-3 and TRBJ1-1; D uncertain. The V gene lost 0 bases and the J gene lost 4 bases, with 12 bases spanning the gap. CDR3 size: 15 residues. Germline V lookup: CDR1 LGHNA, CDR2 YSLEER. DNA for the CDR3: TGCGCCAGCAGCCAAGATTATAGTCGGTCCACTGAAGCTTTCTTT. Protein sequence: CASSQDYSRSTEAFF.

The rearrangement links TRBV11-3 to TRBJ2-1, with TRBD1 as a possible D gene (5 bases). The CDR3 runs 14 residues. V was cut by 2 bases and J by 4 bases, with 9 bases left in between. CDR1 and CDR2 from the germline V gene are SGHNT and YENEEA. The CDR3 nucleotides read TGTGCCAGCAGCTTATCAGGGCCTTACAATGAGCAGTTCTTC. Amino acids: CASSLSGPYNEQFF.

The chain recombines TRBV19 with TRBJ2-1, with 8 bases identical to TRBD2. Losses at the gene ends were 6 bases for V and 6 bases for J; bases not matched to a gene: 7. The CDR3 spans 14 residues. Germline V gene data show CDR1 as LNHDA and CDR2 as SQIVND (reference sequence). The CDR3: CASSGRAHVNEQFF. In nucleotides, the CDR3 is TGTGCCAGTAGCGGGAGGGCCCATGTCAATGAGCAGTTCTTC.

This chain joins TRBV7-7 and TRBJ2-7; 11 bases map to TRBD2. CDR1 and CDR2 from the germline V gene are SSHAT and FNYEAQ (reference sequence). The J segment lost 4 bases and the V segment lost 5 bases, leaving 4 bases of the junction unmatched. The CDR3 runs to 14 residues. DNA of the CDR3: TGTGCCAGCAGCCCAACTAGCGGGAGTTACGAGCAGTACTTC. Its translation: CASSPTSGSYEQYF. The whole variable domain, filled in from reference TRBV7-7 and TRBJ2-7, reads GAGVSQSPRYKVTKRGQDVTLRCDPISSHATLYWYQQALGQGPEFLTYFNYEAQPDKSGLPSDRFSAERPEGSISTLTIQRTEQRDSAMYRCASSPTSGSYEQYFGPGTRLTVT.

V and J are TRBV7-2 and TRBJ2-3; the D gene is possibly TRBD1 (5 bases). This CDR3 contains 14 residues. Germline CDR1 SGHTA, CDR2 FQGNSA. Trimming pared 4 bases from V and 2 bases from J, leaving 10 bases between. The CDR3 protein is CASSSRASTDTQYF. As DNA, the CDR3 is TGTGCCAGCAGCTCCAGGGCCTCCACAGATACGCAGTATTTT.

This clone showed up just once. The genes are TRBV28 and TRBJ2-7, with D unresolved. This CDR3 region has 12 residues. Germline V lookup: CDR1 MDHEN, CDR2 SYDVKM. V was shortened by 7 bases and J by 6 bases, with 13 bases between the two germline ends. As DNA, the CDR3 is TGTGCCAGCACATGGTCGTCCGGCGAGCAGTACTTC. It encodes CASTWSSGEQYF.

The chain employs TRBV7-2 and TRBJ2-7; maybe TRBD2 (5 bases). Trimming left V 5 bases short and J 5 bases short, with 16 bases between. Germline-derived CDR1 and CDR2 are SGHTA and FQGNSA. The CDR3 spans 14 residues. CDR3 sequence (DNA): TGTGCCAGCAGCCGCGACCGAGGGTCCGACGAGCAGTACTTC. It codes for CASSRDRGSDEQYF.

In its sample, this clone was seen once. J is TRBJ2-7 and V is TRBV7-2, with no clear D. The germline CDR1 and CDR2 sequences are SGHTA and FQGNSA. There are 12 residues in the CDR3. V was trimmed by 5 bases and J by 5 bases, leaving 10 bases between them. The CDR3 reads CASSEVSNEQYF. Written as DNA, the CDR3 is TGTGCCAGCAGCGAGGTCTCGAACGAGCAGTACTTC.

J is TRBJ2-2 and V is TRBV4-3; D call uncertain. Germline V CDR1 and CDR2: LGHNA, YSLEER. V was pared by 0 bases and J by 2 bases, with 7 bases between. The CDR3 consists of 15 residues. DNA for the CDR3: TGCGCCAGCAGCCAAGAGGTGACAAACACCGGGGAGCTGTTTTTT. Translating gives CASSQEVTNTGELFF.

This chain connects TRBV28 to TRBJ2-5, with D perhaps matching TRBD2 (5 bases). The germline gives CDR1 MDHEN, CDR2 SYDVKM. V lost 7 bases and J 5 bases, leaving 23 bases between the germline ends. This CDR3 comprises 16 residues. The CDR3 bases are TGTGCCAGCAAGGCATCGGGATCTGATCCGCGGGAGACCCAGTACTTC. Translated, it gives CASKASGSDPRETQYF.